This TCR beta chain originates from a study of blood T cell repertoires in COVID-19. On the study more broadly: COVID-19 samples from acute and convalescent phases originated in the United States, Italy and Spain.

The V gene lost 3 bases and the J gene lost 2 bases, with 8 bases spanning the gap. Germline assignment: CDR1 SGHTA and CDR2 FQGNSA. The CDR3 covers 14 residues. In the original processing: Reference gene primer amplification in the assay estimated nucleated cell counts. Here immunoSEQ multiplex PCR was the method, and the copy in TCRdb shows in-frame clones only, minus some. That table furnishes V, J and clone size, whereas the DNA furnished D and trimming. This repertoire shows some 200,000 clones, roughly 80% found once; its top ten account for 13% to 15%. Followed longitudinally, the Seattle patients had been enrolled during active infection.

The specimen sequenced was peripheral blood. J is TRBJ1-3 and V is TRBV7-2; possible D gene TRBD1, 5 bases. The source of this sequence is a woman aged 70-85 years with COVID-19, enrolled during active disease. CDR3 residues: CASSFSRAGNTIYF. Written as DNA, the CDR3 is TGTGCCAGCAGCTTCTCCAGGGCTGGAAACACCATATATTTT.